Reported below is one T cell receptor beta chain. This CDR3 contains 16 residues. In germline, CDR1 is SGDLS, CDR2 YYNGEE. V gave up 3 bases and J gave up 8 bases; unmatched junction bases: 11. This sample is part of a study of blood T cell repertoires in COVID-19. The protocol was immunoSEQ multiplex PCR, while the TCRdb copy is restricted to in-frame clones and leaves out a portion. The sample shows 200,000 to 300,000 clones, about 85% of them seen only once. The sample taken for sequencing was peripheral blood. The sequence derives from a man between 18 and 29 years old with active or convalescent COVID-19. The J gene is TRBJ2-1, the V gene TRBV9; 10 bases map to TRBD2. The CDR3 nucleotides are TGTGCCAGCAGCGCCTCCCTAGCGGGGGTTGTTTATGAGCAGTTCTTC. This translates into CASSASLAGVVYEQFF. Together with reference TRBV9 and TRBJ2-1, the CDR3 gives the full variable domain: DSGVTQTPKHLITATGQRVTLRCSPRSGDLSVYWYQQSLDQGLQFLIQYYNGEERAKGNILERFSAQQFPDLHSELNLSSLELGDSALYFCASSASLAGVVYEQFFGPGTRLTVL.